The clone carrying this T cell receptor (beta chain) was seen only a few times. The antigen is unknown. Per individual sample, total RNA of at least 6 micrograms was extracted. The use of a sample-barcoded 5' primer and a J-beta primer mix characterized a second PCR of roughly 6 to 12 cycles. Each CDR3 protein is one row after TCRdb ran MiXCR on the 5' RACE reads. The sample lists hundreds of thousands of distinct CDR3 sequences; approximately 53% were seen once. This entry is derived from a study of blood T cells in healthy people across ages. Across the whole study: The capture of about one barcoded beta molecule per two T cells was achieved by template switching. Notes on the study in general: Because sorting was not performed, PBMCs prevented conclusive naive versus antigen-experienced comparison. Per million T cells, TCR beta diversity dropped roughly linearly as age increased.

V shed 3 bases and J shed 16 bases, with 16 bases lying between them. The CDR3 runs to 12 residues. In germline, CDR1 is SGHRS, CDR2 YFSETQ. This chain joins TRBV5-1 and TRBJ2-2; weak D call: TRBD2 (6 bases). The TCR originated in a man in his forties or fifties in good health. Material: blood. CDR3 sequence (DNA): TGCGCCAGCAGCTCCAATCGGAGGGGTCCGTTTTTT. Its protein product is CASSSNRRGPFF. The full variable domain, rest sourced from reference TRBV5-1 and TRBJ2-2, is KAGVTQTPRYLIKTRGQQVTLSCSPISGHRSVSWYQQTPGQGLQFLFEYFSETQRNKGNFPGRFSGRQFSNSRSEMNVSTLELGDSALYLCASSSNRRGPFFGEGSRLTVL.